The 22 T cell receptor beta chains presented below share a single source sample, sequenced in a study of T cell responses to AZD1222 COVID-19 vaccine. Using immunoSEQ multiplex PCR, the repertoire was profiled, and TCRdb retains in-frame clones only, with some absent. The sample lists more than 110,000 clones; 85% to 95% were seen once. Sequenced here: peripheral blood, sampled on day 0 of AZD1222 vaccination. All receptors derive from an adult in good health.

Here the CDR3 reads CASSEFGTSGVGAQYF. The CDR3 DNA follows: TGTGCCAGCAGTGAATTTGGGACTAGCGGGGTAGGCGCCCAGTACTTC. This chain uses TRBV2 with TRBJ2-5; 13 nucleotides line up with TRBD2. The length of the CDR3 is 16 residues. Looked up from germline, CDR1 is SNHLY and CDR2 is FYNNEI. Trimming cost V 2 bases and J 9 bases; bases outside gene matches: 9.

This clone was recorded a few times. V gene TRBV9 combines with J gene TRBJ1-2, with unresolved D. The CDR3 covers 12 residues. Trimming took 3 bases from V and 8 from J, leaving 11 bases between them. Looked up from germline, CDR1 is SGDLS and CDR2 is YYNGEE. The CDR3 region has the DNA TGTGCCAGCAGCGCCTCCGTGGACGGCTACACCTTC. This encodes CASSASVDGYTF.

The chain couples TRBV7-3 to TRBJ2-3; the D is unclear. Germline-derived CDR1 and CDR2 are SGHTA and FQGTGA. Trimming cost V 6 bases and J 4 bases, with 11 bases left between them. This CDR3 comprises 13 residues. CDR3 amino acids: CASRDLQADTQYF. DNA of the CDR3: TGTGCCAGCAGAGATCTGCAGGCAGATACGCAGTATTTT.

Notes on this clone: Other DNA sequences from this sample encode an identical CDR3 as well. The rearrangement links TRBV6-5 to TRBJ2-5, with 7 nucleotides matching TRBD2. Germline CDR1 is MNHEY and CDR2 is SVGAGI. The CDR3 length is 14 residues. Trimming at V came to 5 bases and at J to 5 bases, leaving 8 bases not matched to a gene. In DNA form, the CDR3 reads TGTGCCAGCAGTCAGCGGGGAGCCTGGGAGACCCAGTACTTC. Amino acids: CASSQRGAWETQYF.

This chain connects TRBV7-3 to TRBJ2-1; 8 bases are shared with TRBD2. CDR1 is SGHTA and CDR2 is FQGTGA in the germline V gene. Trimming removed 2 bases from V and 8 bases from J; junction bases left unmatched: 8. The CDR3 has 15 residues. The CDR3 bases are TGTGCCAGCAGCTTACTGGCTAGCGGGTTGGATGAGCAGTTCTTC. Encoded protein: CASSLLASGLDEQFF.

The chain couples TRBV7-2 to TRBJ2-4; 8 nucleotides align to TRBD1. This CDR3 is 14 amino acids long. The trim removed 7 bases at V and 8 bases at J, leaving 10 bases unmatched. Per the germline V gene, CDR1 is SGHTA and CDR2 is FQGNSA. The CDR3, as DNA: TGTGCCAGCAACGGACAGGGAGGAGGTTACATTCAGTACTTC. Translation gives CASNGQGGGYIQYF.

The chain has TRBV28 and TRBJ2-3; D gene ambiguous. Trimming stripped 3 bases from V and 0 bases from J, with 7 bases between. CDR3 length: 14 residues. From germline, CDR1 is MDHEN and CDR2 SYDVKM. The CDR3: CASSFEASTDTQYF. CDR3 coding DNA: TGTGCCAGCAGTTTCGAGGCTAGCACAGATACGCAGTATTTT. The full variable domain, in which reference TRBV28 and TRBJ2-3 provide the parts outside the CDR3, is DVKVTQSSRYLVKRTGEKVFLECVQDMDHENMFWYRQDPGLGLRLIYFSYDVKMKEKGDIPEGYSVSREKKERFSLILESASTNQTSMYLCASSFEASTDTQYFGPGTRLTVL.

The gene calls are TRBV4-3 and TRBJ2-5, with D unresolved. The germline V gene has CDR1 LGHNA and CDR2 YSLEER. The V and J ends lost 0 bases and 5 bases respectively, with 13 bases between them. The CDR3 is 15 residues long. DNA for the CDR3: TGCGCCAGCAGCCAAGACACCCTCCCGAGGGAGACCCAGTACTTC. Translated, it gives CASSQDTLPRETQYF.

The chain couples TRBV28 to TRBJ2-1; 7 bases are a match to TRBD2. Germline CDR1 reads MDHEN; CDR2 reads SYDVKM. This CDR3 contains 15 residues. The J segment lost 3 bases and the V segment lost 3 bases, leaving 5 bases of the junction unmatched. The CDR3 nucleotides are TGTGCCAGCAGTTTGAGTCGCGGGAGCTACAATGAGCAGTTCTTC. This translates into CASSLSRGSYNEQFF.

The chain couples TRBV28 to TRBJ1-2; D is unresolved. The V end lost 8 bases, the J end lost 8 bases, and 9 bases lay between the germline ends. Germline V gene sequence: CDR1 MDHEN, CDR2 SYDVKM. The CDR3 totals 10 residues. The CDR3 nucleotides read TGTGCCAGCTATTTGAGGGGCTACACCTTC. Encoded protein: CASYLRGYTF.

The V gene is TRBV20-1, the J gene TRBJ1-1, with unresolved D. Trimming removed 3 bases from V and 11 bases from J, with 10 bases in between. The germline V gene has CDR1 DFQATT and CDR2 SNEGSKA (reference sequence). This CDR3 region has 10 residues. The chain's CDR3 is CSASARNAFF. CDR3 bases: TGCAGTGCTAGCGCCAGGAACGCTTTCTTT.

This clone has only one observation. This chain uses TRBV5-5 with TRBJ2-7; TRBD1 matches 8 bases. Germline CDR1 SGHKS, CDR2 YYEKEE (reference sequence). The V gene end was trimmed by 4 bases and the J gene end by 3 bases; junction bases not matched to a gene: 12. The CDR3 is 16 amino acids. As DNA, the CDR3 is TGTGCCAGCAGCCTAAGGACAGGGTTGGTGATCTACGAGCAGTACTTC. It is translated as CASSLRTGLVIYEQYF.

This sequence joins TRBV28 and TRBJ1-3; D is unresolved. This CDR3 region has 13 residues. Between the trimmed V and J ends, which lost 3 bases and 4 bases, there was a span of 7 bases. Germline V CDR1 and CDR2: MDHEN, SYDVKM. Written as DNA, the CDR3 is TGTGCCAGCAGTTTGGTCGTAGGAAACACCATATATTTT. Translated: CASSLVVGNTIYF.

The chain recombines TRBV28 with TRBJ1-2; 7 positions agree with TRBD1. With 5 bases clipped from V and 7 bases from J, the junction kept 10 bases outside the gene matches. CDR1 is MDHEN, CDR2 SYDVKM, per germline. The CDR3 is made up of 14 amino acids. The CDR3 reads CASSETGSFFGYTF. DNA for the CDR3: TGTGCCAGCAGTGAGACAGGGTCGTTTTTTGGCTACACCTTC.

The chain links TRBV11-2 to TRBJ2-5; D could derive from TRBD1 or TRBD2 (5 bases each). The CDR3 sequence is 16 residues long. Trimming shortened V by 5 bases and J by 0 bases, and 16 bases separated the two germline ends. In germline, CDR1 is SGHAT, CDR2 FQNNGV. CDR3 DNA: TGTGCCAGCAGCATGGGACCACCCGAGTACCAAGAGACCCAGTACTTC. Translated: CASSMGPPEYQETQYF.

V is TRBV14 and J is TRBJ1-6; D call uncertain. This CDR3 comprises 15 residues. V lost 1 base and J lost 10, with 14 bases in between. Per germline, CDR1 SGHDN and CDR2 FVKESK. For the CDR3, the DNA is TGTGCCAGCAGCCAAGGGCCTGGAATATTATCACCCCTCCACTTT. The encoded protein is CASSQGPGILSPLHF.

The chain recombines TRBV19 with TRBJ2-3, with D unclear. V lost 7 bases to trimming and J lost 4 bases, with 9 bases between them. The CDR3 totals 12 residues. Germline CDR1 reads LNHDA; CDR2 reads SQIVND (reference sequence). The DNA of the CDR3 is TGTGCCAGTAAAGGGTTGGCAGATACGCAGTATTTT. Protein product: CASKGLADTQYF.

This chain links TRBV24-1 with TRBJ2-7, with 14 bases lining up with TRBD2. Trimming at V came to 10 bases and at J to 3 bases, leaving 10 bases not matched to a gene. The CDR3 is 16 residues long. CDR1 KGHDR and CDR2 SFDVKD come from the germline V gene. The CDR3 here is CATTRGLAGALYEQYF. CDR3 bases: TGTGCCACTACCCGGGGACTAGCGGGGGCCCTCTACGAGCAGTACTTC.

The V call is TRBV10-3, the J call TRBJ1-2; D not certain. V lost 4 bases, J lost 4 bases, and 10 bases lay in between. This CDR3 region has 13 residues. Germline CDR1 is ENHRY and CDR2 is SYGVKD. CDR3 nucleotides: TGTGCCATCAGTGCTGGGCTCCGCTATGGCTACACCTTC. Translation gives CAISAGLRYGYTF.

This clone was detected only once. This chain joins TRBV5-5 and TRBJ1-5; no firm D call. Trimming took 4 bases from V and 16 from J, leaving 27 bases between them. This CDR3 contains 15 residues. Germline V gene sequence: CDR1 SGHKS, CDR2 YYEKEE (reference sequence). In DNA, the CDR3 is TGTGCCAGCAGCAAACCCCACGGTCTTGGCTGGGAGGAACATTTT. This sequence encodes CASSKPHGLGWEEHF.

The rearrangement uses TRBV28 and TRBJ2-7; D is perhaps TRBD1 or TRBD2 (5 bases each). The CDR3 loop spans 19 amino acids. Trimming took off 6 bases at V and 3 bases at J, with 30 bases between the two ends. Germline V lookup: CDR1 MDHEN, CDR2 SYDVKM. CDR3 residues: CASSSFGWGWGSLLYEQYF. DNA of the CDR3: TGTGCCAGCAGCTCCTTCGGTTGGGGGTGGGGGTCCCTCCTCTACGAGCAGTACTTC.

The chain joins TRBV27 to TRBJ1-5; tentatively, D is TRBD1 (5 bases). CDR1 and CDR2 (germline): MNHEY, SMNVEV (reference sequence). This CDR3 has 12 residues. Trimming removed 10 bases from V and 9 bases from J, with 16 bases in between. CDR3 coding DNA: TGTGCCATCCCCCTTCGGGGCCCGCCCCAGCATTTT. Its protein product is CAIPLRGPPQHF.